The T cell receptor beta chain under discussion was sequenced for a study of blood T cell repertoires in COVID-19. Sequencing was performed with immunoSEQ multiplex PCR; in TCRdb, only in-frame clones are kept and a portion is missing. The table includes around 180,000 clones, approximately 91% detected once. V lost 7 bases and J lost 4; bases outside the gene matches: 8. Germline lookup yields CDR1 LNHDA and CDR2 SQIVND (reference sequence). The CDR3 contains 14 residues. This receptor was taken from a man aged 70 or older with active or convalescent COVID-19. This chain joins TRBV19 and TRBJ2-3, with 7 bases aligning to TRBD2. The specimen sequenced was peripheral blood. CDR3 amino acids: CASNLRTSSDTQYF. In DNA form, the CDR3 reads TGTGCCAGTAATCTTCGGACTAGTTCAGATACGCAGTATTTT.